This T cell receptor (beta chain) was retrieved from a study of blood T cells in healthy people across ages. Germline V gene data show CDR1 as SGHRS and CDR2 as YFSETQ. The length of the CDR3 is 16 residues. The trim removed 4 bases at V and 2 bases at J, leaving 7 bases unmatched. This clonotype showed up just a few times. Next came a second PCR, run for about 6 to 12 cycles, which used a sample-barcoded 5' primer along with a J-beta primer mix. TCRdb called the 5' RACE reads again in MiXCR, with one record for every CDR3 protein. The table records hundreds of thousands of distinct CDR3 sequences, about a third of them present only once. Every donor provided ten milliliters of peripheral blood.

This receptor was identified in an elderly woman in good health. The V gene is TRBV5-1, the J gene TRBJ2-1; 9 bases fit TRBD1. Sequenced input: blood. As DNA, the CDR3 is TGCGCCAGCAGCCCCACGGGACAGGGTACCTACAATGAGCAGTTCTTC. It codes for CASSPTGQGTYNEQFF.